What follows are 8 T cell receptor beta chains derived from one specimen sequenced in a study of CD8 T cells in Susac syndrome. Random hexamers served to reverse transcribe roughly 0.45 to 1 ug RNA. One entry per CDR3 protein, called by TCRdb with MiXCR from the immunoSEQ multiplex PCR reads. The sample lists about 240,000 distinct CDR3 sequences, 90% to 96% occurring once. The specimen was CD4+ T cells from PBMCs. Receptors were obtained from a human donor with Susac syndrome.

The chain carries TRBV9 and TRBJ1-2; D perhaps matches TRBD1 (6 bases). The germline V gene encodes CDR1 SGDLS and CDR2 YYNGEE. CDR3 length: 13 amino acids. Trimming stripped 4 bases from V and 6 bases from J, with 13 bases between. The CDR3 DNA is TGTGCCAGCAGCCCCCGAGGACAGAATGGCTACACCTTC. It is translated as CASSPRGQNGYTF.

The chain combines TRBV5-1 with TRBJ1-1; 7 bases match TRBD1. Germline V gene data show CDR1 as SGHRS and CDR2 as YFSETQ. The CDR3 covers 12 residues. The V segment lost 4 bases and the J segment 6 bases; nucleotides outside the gene matches: 3. The CDR3 region has the DNA TGCGCCAGCAGCCGACAGGGACCTGAAGCTTTCTTT. Protein sequence: CASSRQGPEAFF.

The rearrangement links TRBV20-1 to TRBJ2-2; the match to TRBD2 covers 8 bases. This CDR3 region has 16 residues. Germline values: CDR1 DFQATT, CDR2 SNEGSKA (reference sequence). Germline trimming cut 3 bases from V and 6 bases from J; bases unmatched to any gene: 12. DNA of the CDR3: TGCAGTGCTAGCCGGAGTAGCGGGAAAGTGGCCGGGGAGCTGTTTTTT. Translated: CSASRSSGKVAGELFF.

The rearrangement links TRBV7-2 to TRBJ2-5; TRBD2 matches at 11 bases. This CDR3 contains 15 residues. Germline V gene lookup returns CDR1 SGHTA and CDR2 FQGNSA. V was clipped by 5 bases and J by 5 bases; unmatched bases: 7. CDR3 sequence (DNA): TGTGCCAGCAGCCCAGCACTAGCGGGAGTTGAGACCCAGTACTTC. Protein sequence: CASSPALAGVETQYF.

The chain joins TRBV13 to TRBJ1-1; a possible D gene is TRBD1 (6 bases). Germline V gene sequence: CDR1 PRHDT, CDR2 FYEKMQ (reference sequence). The V gene lost 4 bases and the J gene lost 2 bases, with 14 bases spanning the gap. The CDR3 is made up of 15 amino acids. The CDR3 nucleotides read TGTGCCAGCAGCTATCCCCAGGGGAAAAACACTGAAGCTTTCTTT. Its translation is CASSYPQGKNTEAFF.

This clonotype was detected only once. The J gene is TRBJ1-2, the V gene TRBV15; TRBD1 might be the D (5 bases). Trimming stripped 1 base from V and 4 bases from J, with 10 bases between. The CDR3 consists of 14 residues. Germline V gene lookup returns CDR1 LNHNV and CDR2 YYDKDF (reference sequence). The CDR3 loop is CATSRGAGTYGYTF. The CDR3 nucleotides are TGTGCCACCAGCAGAGGTGCAGGGACCTATGGCTACACCTTC. Supplemented by reference TRBV15 and TRBJ1-2, the full variable domain reads DAMVIQNPRYQVTQFGKPVTLSCSQTLNHNVMYWYQQKSSQAPKLLFHYYDKDFNNEADTPDNFQSRRPNTSFCFLDIRSPGLGDTAMYLCATSRGAGTYGYTFGSGTRLTVV.

V usage is TRBV20-1 and J usage is TRBJ2-1, with 7 bases lining up with TRBD2. The length of the CDR3 is 13 residues. CDR1 is DFQATT, CDR2 SNEGSKA, per germline (reference sequence). Trimming removed 6 bases from V and 8 bases from J; junction bases left unmatched: 10. CDR3 residues: CSAARTRQDEQFF. CDR3 sequence (DNA): TGCAGTGCCGCGAGGACTAGGCAAGATGAGCAGTTCTTC.

The chain couples TRBV29-1 to TRBJ1-1; D gene unclear. CDR3 length equals 13 residues. V lost 4 bases to trimming and J lost 1 base, with 10 bases between them. The germline CDR1 and CDR2 sequences are SQVTM and ANQGSEA. For the CDR3, the DNA is TGCAGCGTTGCGTCGGACCCGAACACTGAAGCTTTCTTT. Translating it yields CSVASDPNTEAFF.